A single sample is the source of the 32 T cell receptor beta chains below, sequenced in a study of CD8 T cells in ankylosing spondylitis. Whole-study results and caveats: In ankylosing spondylitis blood, a motif of roughly 8 highly homologous TCR beta variants appeared characteristic.

Their antigens remain unidentified. One entry per CDR3 protein results from TCRdb running MiXCR on the 5' RACE reads. In the table there are approximately 440,000 distinct CDR3 sequences, roughly 18% of which are singletons. The sequenced sample consisted of blood, either unsorted or a sorted T cell fraction (not recorded which). The receptors were sampled from a male donor with ankylosing spondylitis.

The chain is built from TRBV7-2 and TRBJ2-2; 8 nucleotides match TRBD1. Germline values: CDR1 SGHTA, CDR2 FQGNSA. The CDR3 loop spans 16 amino acids. Trimming cost V 4 bases and J 0 bases; bases outside gene matches: 4. The CDR3 spells CASSSQGASNTGELFF. The CDR3 DNA reads as TGTGCCAGCAGCTCCCAGGGGGCGTCGAACACCGGGGAGCTGTTTTTT.

This clonotype showed up just a few times. The chain employs TRBV12-3 or TRBV12-4 and TRBJ1-1; D may be TRBD1 (6 bases). Between the trimmed V and J ends, which lost 1 base and 7 bases, there was a span of 10 bases. The CDR3 totals 13 residues. CDR3 residues: CASSLVGAGEAFF. Here the CDR3 DNA reads TGTGCCAGCAGTTTAGTGGGGGCAGGTGAAGCTTTCTTT.

The chain couples TRBV11-2 to TRBJ2-3, with D hard to call. This CDR3 region has 11 residues. Germline V gives CDR1 SGHAT, CDR2 FQNNGV. V lost 7 bases to trimming and J lost 7 bases, with 9 bases between them. This CDR3 is CASNHGNTQYF. The CDR3 DNA reads TGTGCCAGCAACCATGGTAATACGCAGTATTTT.

The chain links TRBV15 to TRBJ2-7, with unresolved D. Germline V CDR1 and CDR2: LNHNV, YYDKDF (reference sequence). Trimming cost V 1 base and J 0 bases, with 7 bases left between them. This CDR3 is 14 amino acids long. In DNA form, the CDR3 reads TGTGCCACCAGCAGAGCCAGGAGCTCCTACGAGCAGTACTTC. Its translation: CATSRARSSYEQYF.

The CDR3 loop is CSARDRFGVAKNIQYF. CDR3 nucleotide sequence: TGCAGTGCTAGGGACAGGTTCGGCGTAGCCAAAAACATTCAGTACTTC. The rearrangement joins TRBV20-1 to TRBJ2-4, with 7 bases identical to TRBD1. Germline loops: CDR1 DFQATT, CDR2 SNEGSKA (reference sequence). The CDR3 has 16 residues. The V and J ends lost 3 bases and 0 bases, in that order; junction bases with no gene match: 8.

The chain carries TRBV7-2 and TRBJ2-5; no reliable D call. This CDR3 region has 13 residues. V was pared by 1 base and J by 5 bases, with 8 bases between. From germline, CDR1 is SGHTA and CDR2 FQGNSA. The CDR3 here is CASSLERMETQYF. The DNA of the CDR3 is TGTGCCAGCAGCTTAGAAAGGATGGAGACCCAGTACTTC.

This chain connects TRBV7-6 to TRBJ2-2, with a possible D match to TRBD2 (6 bases). The CDR3 runs 14 residues. V was shortened by 5 bases and J by 6 bases, with 13 bases between the two germline ends. The germline gives CDR1 SGHVS, CDR2 FNYEAQ. Here the CDR3 reads CASSGRLGAGELFF. The CDR3, as DNA: TGTGCCAGCAGCGGGCGACTAGGGGCCGGGGAGCTGTTTTTT.

The rearrangement uses TRBV3-1 and TRBJ1-1; TRBD1 matches 11 bases. Germline V lookup: CDR1 LGHDT, CDR2 YNNKEL (reference sequence). This CDR3 region has 16 residues. The J segment lost 1 base and the V segment lost 3 bases, leaving 4 bases of the junction unmatched. The CDR3 DNA follows: TGTGCCAGCAGCCAGCGGGACAGGGGGTCGAACACTGAAGCTTTCTTT. Protein: CASSQRDRGSNTEAFF.

Only a few counts were recorded for this clonotype. J is TRBJ2-3 and V is TRBV7-8; 11 bases map to TRBD2. The V gene's germline CDR1 is SGHVS and CDR2 FQNEAQ. The CDR3 sequence is 19 residues long. J was trimmed by 0 bases and V by 4 bases; bases with no gene match: 12. The CDR3 protein is CASSSDWTSGLSSTDTQYF. CDR3 nucleotides: TGTGCCAGCAGCTCCGACTGGACTAGCGGGCTCTCTAGCACAGATACGCAGTATTTT.

This clonotype was observed many times. This chain connects TRBV12-3 or TRBV12-4 to TRBJ2-1, with 7 bases lining up with TRBD2. The trim removed 8 bases at V and 7 bases at J, leaving 5 bases unmatched. The CDR3 is made up of 12 amino acids. In DNA, the CDR3 is TGTGCCAGCGGTACTAGCGAAAATGAGCAGTTCTTC. Protein product: CASGTSENEQFF.

The chain links TRBV20-1 to TRBJ1-1, with D perhaps TRBD1 (5 bases). Trimming removed 8 bases at V and 1 base at J, with 8 bases between. The germline gives CDR1 DFQATT, CDR2 SNEGSKA (reference sequence). This CDR3 comprises 11 residues. CDR3 protein: CSSQGNTEAFF. The CDR3 bases are TGCAGTTCCCAGGGGAACACTGAAGCTTTCTTT.

This sequence joins TRBV2 and TRBJ2-2; no reliable D call. CDR1 and CDR2 from the germline V gene are SNHLY and FYNNEI. The V gene lost 5 bases and the J gene lost 6 bases, with 10 bases spanning the gap. This CDR3 contains 13 residues. The CDR3 protein is CASSRLLAGELFF. For the CDR3, the DNA is TGTGCCAGCAGTAGACTCCTTGCCGGGGAGCTGTTTTTT.

This chain connects TRBV12-3 or TRBV12-4 to TRBJ2-1; D is possibly TRBD2 (5 bases). This CDR3 has 16 residues. Trimming took 1 base from V and 8 from J, leaving 18 bases between them. CDR3 in amino acids: CASSLGARRGGYEQFF. The CDR3 DNA sequence: TGTGCCAGCAGTTTAGGGGCGAGGAGAGGCGGGTATGAGCAGTTCTTC.

This clonotype was seen a handful of times. This rearrangement joins TRBV3-1 to TRBJ2-5; a possible D gene is TRBD2 (5 bases). This CDR3 has 13 residues. The germline CDR1 and CDR2 sequences are LGHDT and YNNKEL (reference sequence). Trimming took off 6 bases at V and 2 bases at J, with 10 bases between the two ends. The CDR3 DNA is TGTGCCAGCAGGACTAATACGCAAGAGACCCAGTACTTC. It codes for CASRTNTQETQYF.

At least ten counts were recorded for this clonotype. The chain employs TRBV5-1 and TRBJ1-4; 7 nucleotides align to TRBD1. Germline V gene sequence: CDR1 SGHRS, CDR2 YFSETQ. This CDR3 comprises 16 residues. Trimming cost V 1 base and J 0 bases; bases outside gene matches: 3. Written as DNA, the CDR3 is TGCGCCAGCAGCTTGCAGGGGGGAGCAACTAATGAAAAACTGTTTTTT. This codes for CASSLQGGATNEKLFF.

This chain links TRBV7-8 with TRBJ2-2, with D possibly TRBD1 on 6 matching bases. Germline values: CDR1 SGHVS, CDR2 FQNEAQ. V lost 7 bases, J lost 0 bases, and 15 bases lay in between. The CDR3 runs 16 residues. The CDR3 is CASNWGLNANTGELFF. Here the CDR3 DNA reads TGTGCCAGCAACTGGGGGCTTAACGCGAACACCGGGGAGCTGTTTTTT.

This clonotype was counted ten times or more. The rearrangement joins TRBV24-1 to TRBJ2-1, with D perhaps TRBD1 (5 bases). The CDR3 has 12 residues. Germline V gene sequence: CDR1 KGHDR, CDR2 SFDVKD. V was pared by 8 bases and J by 2 bases, with 6 bases between. CDR3 sequence: CATKGPYNEQFF. In DNA form, the CDR3 reads TGTGCCACCAAGGGGCCCTACAATGAGCAGTTCTTC.

The chain uses TRBV20-1 and TRBJ2-2, with 14 positions matching TRBD2. Trimming at V came to 0 bases and at J to 7 bases, leaving 7 bases not matched to a gene. Germline V lookup: CDR1 DFQATT, CDR2 SNEGSKA (reference sequence). The CDR3 extends over 17 amino acids. In nucleotides, the CDR3 is TGCAGTGCTAGAGAGACTAGCGGGGGGGCCGTCGGCGGGGAGCTGTTTTTT. Protein product: CSARETSGGAVGGELFF.

The CDR3 region has the DNA TGTGCCAGCAGCTTAGGGGGGGCCGGGCTCCTATACGAGCAGTACTTC. Translating it yields CASSLGGAGLLYEQYF. The chain joins TRBV7-2 to TRBJ2-7; TRBD1 or TRBD2 may be the D gene (6 bases each). This CDR3 comprises 16 residues. V was clipped by 1 base and J by 4 bases, with 17 bases between them. CDR1 and CDR2 from the germline V gene are SGHTA and FQGNSA. Complete variable domain (other parts from reference TRBV7-2 and TRBJ2-7): GAGVSQSPSNKVTEKGKDVELRCDPISGHTALYWYRQSLGQGLEFLIYFQGNSAPDKSGLPSDRFSAERTGGSVSTLTIQRTQQEDSAVYLCASSLGGAGLLYEQYFGPGTRLTVT.

This clonotype was picked up a small number of times. The J gene is TRBJ2-2, the V gene TRBV12-3 or TRBV12-4, with 7 bases that match TRBD1. The V segment lost 5 bases and the J segment 3 bases; nucleotides outside the gene matches: 6. This CDR3 comprises 15 residues. Here the CDR3 DNA reads TGTGCCAGCAGTGAAACAGGGGTGGACACCGGGGAGCTGTTTTTT. Amino acids: CASSETGVDTGELFF.

The V call is TRBV28, the J call TRBJ2-7; D perhaps matches TRBD2 (5 bases). This CDR3 has 15 amino acids. Trimming shortened V by 4 bases and J by 1 base, and 14 bases separated the two germline ends. CDR1 is MDHEN and CDR2 is SYDVKM in the germline V gene. The CDR3 spells CASSSPGVGSYEQYF. The CDR3 coding sequence is TGTGCCAGCAGTTCCCCCGGGGTGGGTTCCTACGAGCAGTACTTC.

Only one count was recorded for this clonotype. At one end, the junction sequence differs from germline, possibly due to a read error. V is TRBV12-3 or TRBV12-4 and J is TRBJ2-1; 8 bases align to TRBD2. The CDR3 totals 18 residues. CDR3 sequence (DNA): TGTGCCTGCAGGCCCATAGCGGGAAAGACGAGCTCCTACAATGAGCAGTTCTTC. This gives the protein CACRPIAGKTSSYNEQFF.

The table lists this clonotype with many counts. This rearrangement joins TRBV12-3 or TRBV12-4 to TRBJ2-1, with 8 bases aligning to TRBD2. The CDR3 has 15 residues. V was pared by 3 bases and J by 4 bases, with 5 bases of the junction left unmatched. CDR3 sequence: CASSLNSGTYNEQFF. The CDR3 nucleotides are TGTGCCAGCAGTTTGAATAGCGGGACATACAATGAGCAGTTCTTC.

The genes are TRBV9 and TRBJ2-7, with 7 bases lining up with TRBD1. V shed 4 bases, J shed 2 bases, and the junction held 9 bases outside the gene matches. The CDR3 is 15 residues long. CDR1 is SGDLS and CDR2 is YYNGEE in the germline V gene. The CDR3 region is CASSPRGSDTYEQYF. CDR3 sequence (DNA): TGTGCCAGCAGCCCCAGGGGGTCGGACACCTACGAGCAGTACTTC.

The chain carries TRBV15 and TRBJ2-5; D gene unclear. V lost 0 bases to trimming and J lost 1 base, with 9 bases between them. This CDR3 has 15 residues. Germline CDR1 is LNHNV and CDR2 is YYDKDF (reference sequence). CDR3 sequence reads: CATSRDPTPQETQYF. Written as DNA, the CDR3 is TGTGCCACCAGCAGAGATCCGACTCCCCAAGAGACCCAGTACTTC.

This clonotype was recorded a few times. The chain has TRBV5-5 and TRBJ2-7; D uncertain. Trimming pared 0 bases from V and 6 bases from J, leaving 16 bases between. Per germline, CDR1 SGHKS and CDR2 YYEKEE (reference sequence). The CDR3 has 15 amino acids. As DNA, the CDR3 is TGTGCCAGCAGCTTGGTTTCAGCGACGTCCCGCGAGCAGTACTTC. Translated, it gives CASSLVSATSREQYF.

The chain has TRBV7-3 and TRBJ2-1; D gene unclear. Per germline, CDR1 SGHTA and CDR2 FQGTGA. The CDR3 extends over 16 amino acids. Trimming took off 2 bases at V and 7 bases at J, with 18 bases between the two ends. In nucleotides, the CDR3 is TGTGCCAGCAGCTTATCTCTGGGGTCCGGTCGAAATGAGCAGTTCTTC. It translates to CASSLSLGSGRNEQFF.

The genes are TRBV12-3 or TRBV12-4 and TRBJ1-2; 8 bases agree with TRBD1. CDR3 size: 17 residues. The V segment lost 5 bases and the J segment 0 bases; nucleotides outside the gene matches: 11. CDR3 sequence: CASSGGGQGASNYGYTF. The CDR3 nucleotides are TGTGCCAGCAGTGGTGGGGGGCAGGGGGCCTCTAACTATGGCTACACCTTC.

The V call is TRBV28, the J call TRBJ1-1; 9 bases are shared with TRBD1. The CDR3 covers 15 residues. Germline CDR1 MDHEN, CDR2 SYDVKM. The V and J ends lost 2 bases and 3 bases, in that order; junction bases with no gene match: 4. CDR3: CASSLTGGLDTEAFF. In nucleotides, the CDR3 is TGTGCCAGCAGTTTAACAGGGGGCTTGGACACTGAAGCTTTCTTT.

This sequence joins TRBV20-1 and TRBJ2-7, with 14 bases matching TRBD2. V dropped 2 bases and J dropped 3; count of bases not matched to a gene: 6. The CDR3 consists of 16 residues. CDR1 is DFQATT, CDR2 SNEGSKA, per germline (reference sequence). The CDR3 bases are TGCAGTGCTAGACGGGGACTAGCGGGAGCGTACTACGAGCAGTACTTC. Its protein is CSARRGLAGAYYEQYF.

This rearrangement joins TRBV20-1 to TRBJ2-3; 7 positions agree with TRBD2. V was clipped by 0 bases and J by 0 bases; unmatched bases: 6. Germline loops: CDR1 DFQATT, CDR2 SNEGSKA (reference sequence). This CDR3 region has 16 residues. CDR3 sequence: CSARDLAGESTDTQYF. The DNA for the CDR3 is TGCAGTGCTAGAGATCTTGCGGGGGAAAGCACAGATACGCAGTATTTT.

Only a few counts were recorded for this clonotype. V usage is TRBV5-1 and J usage is TRBJ1-2; D gene unclear. CDR3 length: 14 residues. In germline, CDR1 is SGHRS, CDR2 YFSETQ. V dropped 4 bases and J dropped 1 base, with 11 bases sitting between them. CDR3 sequence: CASSPSYINYGYTF. The CDR3 DNA reads TGCGCCAGCAGCCCATCGTACATTAACTATGGCTACACCTTC.